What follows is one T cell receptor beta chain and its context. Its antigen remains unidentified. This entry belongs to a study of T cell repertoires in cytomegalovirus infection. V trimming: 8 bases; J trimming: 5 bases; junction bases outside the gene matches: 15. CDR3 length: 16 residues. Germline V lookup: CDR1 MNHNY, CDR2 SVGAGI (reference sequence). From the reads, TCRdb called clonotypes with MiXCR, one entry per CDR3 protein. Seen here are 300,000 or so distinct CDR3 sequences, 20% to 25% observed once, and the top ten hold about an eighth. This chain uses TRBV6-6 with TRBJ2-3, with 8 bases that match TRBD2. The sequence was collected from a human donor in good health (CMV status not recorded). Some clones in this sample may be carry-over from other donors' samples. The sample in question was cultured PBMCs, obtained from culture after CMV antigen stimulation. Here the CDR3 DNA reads TGTGCCAGCCTGGAAGCCGGGGGGGCTGATTTAGATACGCAGTATTTT. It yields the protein CASLEAGGADLDTQYF.